One sample yielded the 25 T cell receptor beta chains listed below, sequenced in a study of beta chain features in type 1 diabetes. The sequenced template was cDNA made from the entire isolated RNA. Method: immunoSEQ multiplex PCR; TCRdb's copy keeps in-frame clones and lacks some. Here the sample spans around 330,000 clones, approximately 10% being singletons. Sequenced sample: naive CD4+ T cells from blood. The origin of the receptors is a woman aged 25 to 39 in good health.

The CDR3 DNA reads TGCAGCGTCGGAGTTACGGGAGTCGACACAGATACGCAGTATTTT. Its translation is CSVGVTGVDTDTQYF. This sequence joins TRBV29-1 and TRBJ2-3, with D tentatively TRBD2 (6 bases). The CDR3 totals 15 residues. The germline V gene has CDR1 SQVTM and CDR2 ANQGSEA. The V and J ends lost 6 bases and 2 bases respectively, with 18 bases between them.

This clone was seen a handful of times. This rearrangement joins TRBV11-2 to TRBJ2-7, with D possibly being TRBD2 (6 bases). Germline V gene data show CDR1 as SGHAT and CDR2 as FQNNGV. This CDR3 is 15 amino acids long. V was shortened by 0 bases and J by 3 bases, with 12 bases between the two germline ends. The CDR3 region is CASSLESQRVYEQYF. CDR3 DNA: TGTGCCAGCAGCTTAGAATCACAGCGGGTCTACGAGCAGTACTTC.

The sample holds a few counts of this clone. The chain recombines TRBV14 with TRBJ2-2; tentatively, D is TRBD1 (6 bases). CDR3 size: 16 residues. Germline values: CDR1 SGHDN, CDR2 FVKESK. The ends were cut back, 4 bases at V and 0 bases at J, with 12 bases in the middle. CDR3 loop: CASSPWWTANTGELFF. Written as DNA, the CDR3 is TGTGCCAGCAGCCCCTGGTGGACAGCGAACACCGGGGAGCTGTTTTTT.

This chain joins TRBV27 and TRBJ2-1, with 10 bases that match TRBD2. This CDR3 has 16 amino acids. Trimming cost V 8 bases and J 0 bases; bases outside gene matches: 7. The V gene's germline CDR1 is MNHEY and CDR2 SMNVEV (reference sequence). The CDR3 nucleotides are TGTGCCAGCGTAAGACTAGCGGGCCTCTCCTACAATGAGCAGTTCTTC. Its protein is CASVRLAGLSYNEQFF.

V gene TRBV2 combines with J gene TRBJ2-1; no clear D. This CDR3 is built from 14 residues. V dropped 10 bases and J dropped 3 bases, with 16 bases sitting between them. Germline V gives CDR1 SNHLY, CDR2 FYNNEI. DNA of the CDR3: TGTGCCACCCGTAGTCTAGTGAGCTACAATGAGCAGTTCTTC. Translated, it gives CATRSLVSYNEQFF. Combining the CDR3 with reference TRBV2 and TRBJ2-1 gives the whole variable domain EPEVTQTPSHQVTQMGQEVILRCVPISNHLYFYWYRQILGQKVEFLVSFYNNEISEKSEIFDDQFSVERPDGSNFTLKIRSTKLEDSAMYFCATRSLVSYNEQFFGPGTRLTVL.

This clone was seen a few times. This rearrangement joins TRBV18 to TRBJ2-1, with 8 bases identical to TRBD1. CDR3 length equals 13 residues. Germline V gives CDR1 KGHSH, CDR2 LQKENI. V was pared by 5 bases and J by 4 bases, with 1 base of the junction left unmatched. In DNA form, the CDR3 reads TGTGCCAGCTCAGGACAGGGTTACAATGAGCAGTTCTTC. Residues: CASSGQGYNEQFF.

This clone was seen more than once but under ten times. The rearrangement uses TRBV9 and TRBJ2-3; maybe TRBD1 (5 bases). The CDR3 runs to 15 residues. Germline V gene data show CDR1 as SGDLS and CDR2 as YYNGEE. V lost 2 bases to trimming and J lost 0 bases, with 10 bases between them. CDR3 nucleotide sequence: TGTGCCAGCAGCGTCGTAGGGGATAGCACAGATACGCAGTATTTT. Its translation: CASSVVGDSTDTQYF.

J is TRBJ2-1 and V is TRBV11-1; TRBD2 agrees at 7 bases. The CDR3 contains 19 residues. V lost 1 base and J lost 0; bases outside the gene matches: 12. The germline V gene has CDR1 SGHAT and CDR2 FQDESV (reference sequence). The CDR3 coding sequence is TGTGCCAGCAGCTTAGGAGTCTGGGGTAGCGGGCACTCCTACAATGAGCAGTTCTTC. Translation gives CASSLGVWGSGHSYNEQFF.

The CDR3 nucleotides read TGCGCCAGCAGCTTGGGGCACCTCTACGAGCAGTACTTC. This gives the protein CASSLGHLYEQYF. The chain has TRBV5-1 and TRBJ2-7; D gene uncertain. Deletions cut 0 bases from V and 3 bases from J, with 7 bases between. The germline V gene encodes CDR1 SGHRS and CDR2 YFSETQ. The CDR3 spans 13 residues.

V is TRBV19 and J is TRBJ1-2; unclear D gene. Germline CDR1 and CDR2: LNHDA and SQIVND (reference sequence). This CDR3 has 11 amino acids. Trimming left V 6 bases short and J 8 bases short, with 10 bases between. The CDR3 here is CASRNNGGYTF. The CDR3 DNA sequence: TGTGCCAGTAGAAACAACGGGGGCTACACCTTC.

V usage is TRBV7-2 and J usage is TRBJ2-3, with D possibly matching TRBD2 (6 bases). Looked up from germline, CDR1 is SGHTA and CDR2 is FQGNSA. The CDR3 sequence is 14 residues long. The V gene lost 5 bases and the J gene lost 1 base, with 10 bases spanning the gap. DNA of the CDR3: TGTGCCAGCAGCACGGGAGATCGCACAGATACGCAGTATTTT. Residues: CASSTGDRTDTQYF.

V is TRBV5-1 and J is TRBJ2-7, with D perhaps TRBD2 (6 bases). CDR3 size: 14 residues. Trimming took off 3 bases at V and 4 bases at J, with 14 bases between the two ends. Per the germline V gene, CDR1 is SGHRS and CDR2 is YFSETQ. The CDR3 coding sequence is TGCGCCAGCAGCTCGGGACTGAGGGGTTACGAGCAGTACTTC. Translated: CASSSGLRGYEQYF.

The V and J genes are TRBV4-3 and TRBJ2-3, with 8 bases lining up with TRBD2. V trimming: 0 bases; J trimming: 3 bases; junction bases outside the gene matches: 8. The germline V gene has CDR1 LGHNA and CDR2 YSLEER. This CDR3 comprises 17 residues. The CDR3 DNA reads TGCGCCAGCAGCCAAGAATCGGGACTAGATGGGACAGATACGCAGTATTTT. Encoded protein: CASSQESGLDGTDTQYF.

V is TRBV5-1 and J is TRBJ2-7; D unclear. The germline CDR1 and CDR2 sequences are SGHRS and YFSETQ. V lost 0 bases and J 6 bases, leaving 7 bases between the germline ends. The CDR3 loop spans 12 amino acids. The CDR3 reads CASSLVSSEQYF. The CDR3 DNA follows: TGCGCCAGCAGCTTGGTCTCTTCCGAGCAGTACTTC. Supplemented by reference TRBV5-1 and TRBJ2-7, the full variable domain reads KAGVTQTPRYLIKTRGQQVTLSCSPISGHRSVSWYQQTPGQGLQFLFEYFSETQRNKGNFPGRFSGRQFSNSRSEMNVSTLELGDSALYLCASSLVSSEQYFGPGTRLTVT.

Here the CDR3 reads CASSLDPTGDTEAFF. The CDR3 bases are TGTGCCAGCAGCTTAGACCCGACAGGGGACACTGAAGCTTTCTTT. The V and J genes are TRBV5-4 and TRBJ1-1, with 8 bases aligning to TRBD1. CDR3 length equals 15 residues. Trimming cost V 2 bases and J 3 bases; bases outside gene matches: 6. CDR1 and CDR2 (germline): SGHNT, YYREEE (reference sequence).

This chain joins TRBV11-2 and TRBJ2-1, with 10 nucleotides matching TRBD2. Germline CDR1 SGHAT, CDR2 FQNNGV. V was pared by 6 bases and J by 3 bases, with 5 bases of the junction left unmatched. The CDR3 is made up of 15 amino acids. The CDR3 bases are TGTGCCAGCAGGGGAGCGGGAGGGCGCTACAATGAGCAGTTCTTC. It codes for CASRGAGGRYNEQFF.

The rearrangement joins TRBV2 to TRBJ1-5; 9 bases align to TRBD1. Unmatched junction bases numbered 5, after V lost 4 bases and J lost 7 bases. Germline V gene lookup returns CDR1 SNHLY and CDR2 FYNNEI. This CDR3 comprises 14 residues. The CDR3 DNA follows: TGTGCCAGCAGTGGGACAGGGGAGTCGCAGCCCCAGCATTTT. It is translated as CASSGTGESQPQHF.

Only a few counts were recorded for this clone. This rearrangement joins TRBV5-1 to TRBJ2-7, with 9 bases fitting TRBD2. The V segment lost 4 bases and the J segment 4 bases; nucleotides outside the gene matches: 12. The germline V gene has CDR1 SGHRS and CDR2 YFSETQ. This CDR3 is built from 16 residues. The CDR3: CASSLPGLAGTYEQYF. The CDR3 coding sequence is TGCGCCAGCAGCCTCCCTGGGCTAGCGGGAACTTACGAGCAGTACTTC.

The table lists this clone with a few counts. The chain employs TRBV25-1 and TRBJ2-7; the D is unclear. The length of the CDR3 is 12 residues. Germline CDR1 and CDR2: MGHDK and SYGVNS. Trimming pared 1 base from V and 3 bases from J, leaving 4 bases between. This CDR3 reads CASSEFRYEQYF. CDR3 nucleotide sequence: TGTGCCAGCAGTGAATTTCGCTACGAGCAGTACTTC.

This clone has a handful of counts. V is TRBV14 and J is TRBJ2-5; a weak D match, TRBD2 (5 bases). Per germline, CDR1 SGHDN and CDR2 FVKESK. The CDR3 is 16 residues long. The V gene lost 4 bases and the J gene lost 1 base, with 16 bases spanning the gap. The CDR3 DNA follows: TGTGCCAGCAGCCGACCCGGACTGCTCCCCCAAGAGACCCAGTACTTC. The encoded protein is CASSRPGLLPQETQYF.

This clone was observed a few times. The chain recombines TRBV6-6 with TRBJ2-1; 10 bases match TRBD2. This CDR3 has 14 amino acids. The J segment lost 6 bases and the V segment lost 2 bases, leaving 1 base of the junction unmatched. CDR1 and CDR2 (germline): MNHNY, SVGAGI (reference sequence). The CDR3 DNA reads as TGTGCCAGCAGTTACAAGCGGGAGGGCAATGAGCAGTTCTTC. It codes for CASSYKREGNEQFF.

This clone was seen only a few times. The V gene is TRBV18, the J gene TRBJ2-5; D not resolved. Trimming left V 1 base short and J 2 bases short, with 11 bases between. The CDR3 is 15 amino acids. Germline CDR1 is KGHSH and CDR2 is LQKENI. DNA of the CDR3: TGTGCCAGCTCACCACGTCACGCGGTACAAGAGACCCAGTACTTC. Protein sequence: CASSPRHAVQETQYF. Based on the CDR3 plus reference TRBV18 and TRBJ2-5, the full variable domain is NAGVMQNPRHLVRRRGQEARLRCSPMKGHSHVYWYRQLPEEGLKFMVYLQKENIIDESGMPKERFSAEFPKEGPSILRIQQVVRGDSAAYFCASSPRHAVQETQYFGPGTRLLVL.

J is TRBJ1-4 and V is TRBV4-3; 8 positions match TRBD1. The length of the CDR3 is 15 residues. From germline, CDR1 is LGHNA and CDR2 YSLEER. Trimming took 4 bases from V and 8 from J; bases not matched to a gene: 9. CDR3 sequence reads: CASSRIQGGGEKLFF. As DNA, the CDR3 is TGCGCCAGCAGCCGAATACAGGGGGGAGGCGAAAAACTGTTTTTT.

This clone showed up just a few times. The chain has TRBV5-6 and TRBJ2-3; a weak D match, TRBD2 (6 bases). The CDR3 is 18 amino acids. V was clipped by 0 bases and J by 9 bases, with 26 bases between them. The germline gives CDR1 SGHDT, CDR2 YYEEEE. CDR3 protein: CASSLVPRWRGGLMTQYF. CDR3 sequence (DNA): TGTGCCAGCAGCTTGGTACCCCGTTGGCGGGGTGGTTTGATGACGCAGTATTTT.

This clone was picked up a small number of times. This rearrangement joins TRBV10-3 to TRBJ2-7, with D perhaps TRBD1 (5 bases). Germline CDR1 and CDR2: ENHRY and SYGVKD. The V gene lost 4 bases and the J gene lost 10 bases, with 11 bases spanning the gap. The CDR3 sequence is 11 residues long. This CDR3 reads CAISGADRQYF. CDR3 bases: TGTGCCATCAGTGGGGCCGACAGACAGTACTTC.